This entry lists 6 T cell receptor beta chains sequenced from one sample in a study of T cells in tuberculosis. Generated by immunoSEQ multiplex PCR, the TCRdb table keeps only in-frame clones and is missing some. The sample contains approximately 59,000 clones, approximately 80% of which appear only once. Sorting used thawed, overnight-rested PBMC stained with anti-CD3, a viability dye and GMM-loaded CD1B tetramer. The CD1B tetramers carried C32 glucose monomycolate purified from Rhodococcus equi. Source material: CD1b-GMM tetramer-negative cells sorted from PBMCs. The origin of the receptors is an adult woman with latent tuberculosis.

The chain combines TRBV5-1 with TRBJ2-7; 15 bases line up with TRBD2. This CDR3 has 15 residues. In germline, CDR1 is SGHRS, CDR2 YFSETQ. J lost 4 bases, V lost 4 bases, and 3 bases had no gene match. The CDR3 protein is CASSTGTSGRYEQYF. CDR3 in DNA: TGCGCCAGCAGCACCGGGACTAGCGGGAGGTACGAGCAGTACTTC.

The chain employs TRBV10-3 and TRBJ2-1; 7 bases match TRBD2. The CDR3 spans 16 residues. Germline CDR1 ENHRY, CDR2 SYGVKD. With V trimmed by 8 bases and J by 7 bases, 17 bases remained unmatched. The CDR3 DNA follows: TGTGCCATCGCCGCTCGAGGGCGGGGGTCTGAAAATGAGCAGTTCTTC. Translated, it gives CAIAARGRGSENEQFF.

This sequence joins TRBV7-2 and TRBJ2-7; D is uncertain. CDR3 size: 11 residues. Germline-derived CDR1 and CDR2 are SGHTA and FQGNSA. V shed 5 bases and J shed 1 base, with 3 bases lying between them. CDR3 region: CASSPSYEQYF. The CDR3 coding sequence is TGTGCCAGCAGCCCTTCCTACGAGCAGTACTTC. Full variable domain (outside the CDR3, taken from reference TRBV7-2 and TRBJ2-7): GAGVSQSPSNKVTEKGKDVELRCDPISGHTALYWYRQSLGQGLEFLIYFQGNSAPDKSGLPSDRFSAERTGGSVSTLTIQRTQQEDSAVYLCASSPSYEQYFGPGTRLTVT.

The count of this clone is one. The V and J genes are TRBV18 and TRBJ1-1; the match to TRBD1 covers 8 bases. V lost 3 bases to trimming and J lost 1 base; unmatched junction nucleotides: 1. The CDR3 contains 14 residues. Per the germline V gene, CDR1 is KGHSH and CDR2 is LQKENI. The DNA of the CDR3 is TGTGCCAGCTCACCCGACAGGGGGAACACTGAAGCTTTCTTT. Translating gives CASSPDRGNTEAFF.

The chain combines TRBV6-1 with TRBJ1-2; TRBD1 matches at 9 bases. V shed 6 bases, J shed 2 bases, and the junction held 4 bases outside the gene matches. Germline CDR1 MNHNS, CDR2 SASEGT. This CDR3 is built from 14 residues. The CDR3 spells CASRSTGGNYGYTF. The CDR3 bases are TGTGCCAGCAGGTCTACAGGGGGCAACTATGGCTACACCTTC.

This clone has a single count. This chain joins TRBV5-1 and TRBJ2-5, with 7 bases aligning to TRBD1. The V gene's germline CDR1 is SGHRS and CDR2 YFSETQ. The CDR3 runs to 16 residues. Trimming cost V 4 bases and J 0 bases; bases outside gene matches: 9. The CDR3 is CASSGGDSWYQETQYF. The CDR3 nucleotides read TGCGCCAGCAGCGGTGGGGACAGTTGGTACCAAGAGACCCAGTACTTC.